The 8 T cell receptor beta chains below all came from one sample that was sequenced in a study of blood T cell repertoires in COVID-19. Sequenced by immunoSEQ multiplex PCR; TCRdb stores in-frame clones only, minus some. This table has approximately 190,000 clones, roughly 85% appearing once. Sequenced material: peripheral blood. All receptors derive from a woman aged 30 to 39 with acute or convalescent COVID-19.

This sequence joins TRBV28 and TRBJ1-2; 7 bases match TRBD1. CDR1 MDHEN and CDR2 SYDVKM come from the germline V gene. The CDR3 extends over 15 amino acids. The J segment lost 2 bases and the V segment lost 5 bases, leaving 8 bases of the junction unmatched. The CDR3 nucleotides read TGTGCCAGCAGTGAAGGTGACAGGGTGAACTATGGCTACACCTTC. It encodes CASSEGDRVNYGYTF.

V and J are TRBV18 and TRBJ1-5; 9 bases align to TRBD1. Germline assignment: CDR1 KGHSH and CDR2 LQKENI. The CDR3 extends over 15 amino acids. The V segment lost 8 bases and the J segment 0 bases; nucleotides outside the gene matches: 5. The CDR3 spells CASTGTGNSNQPQHF. CDR3 bases: TGTGCCAGCACAGGGACAGGGAATAGCAATCAGCCCCAGCATTTT. The full variable domain, rest sourced from reference TRBV18 and TRBJ1-5, is NAGVMQNPRHLVRRRGQEARLRCSPMKGHSHVYWYRQLPEEGLKFMVYLQKENIIDESGMPKERFSAEFPKEGPSILRIQQVVRGDSAAYFCASTGTGNSNQPQHFGDGTRLSIL.

The chain couples TRBV4-1 to TRBJ2-1, with 10 bases aligning to TRBD2. J gave up 2 bases and V 1 base, and 2 bases lay outside the gene matches. Germline CDR1 MGHRA, CDR2 YSYEKL. The CDR3 totals 16 residues. The CDR3 is CASSQGTSGTYNEQFF. CDR3 nucleotide sequence: TGCGCCAGCAGCCAAGGGACTAGCGGAACCTACAATGAGCAGTTCTTC.

The rearrangement uses TRBV9 and TRBJ2-3, with no clear D. CDR1 is SGDLS, CDR2 YYNGEE, per germline. CDR3 length equals 14 residues. V was cut by 4 bases and J by 2 bases, with 11 bases left in between. CDR3 region: CASSSGSFTDTQYF. The CDR3 region has the DNA TGTGCCAGCAGCTCAGGATCCTTCACAGATACGCAGTATTTT.

CDR3 nucleotide sequence: TGTGCCAGTAGACGGGACAGGGGCACCGGGGCCCTCCACTTT. It translates to CASRRDRGTGALHF. The chain joins TRBV19 to TRBJ1-6; 10 nucleotides line up with TRBD1. The CDR3 has 14 amino acids. V shed 6 bases and J 14 bases; nucleotides not matched to a gene: 10. CDR1 LNHDA and CDR2 SQIVND come from the germline V gene (reference sequence).

This clone was detected only a few times. The V call is TRBV4-1, the J call TRBJ1-1; D gene ambiguous. The CDR3 has 13 residues. Trimming removed 0 bases from V and 6 bases from J, with 8 bases in between. Germline values: CDR1 MGHRA, CDR2 YSYEKL. Here the CDR3 reads CASSQESDSEAFF. The CDR3 DNA reads TGCGCCAGCAGCCAAGAATCGGACTCTGAAGCTTTCTTT.

This clone came up a few times. The chain uses TRBV4-2 and TRBJ2-7; the match to TRBD1 covers 7 bases. Per the germline V gene, CDR1 is LGHNA and CDR2 is YNFKEQ. The trim removed 4 bases at V and 4 bases at J, leaving 4 bases unmatched. There are 13 residues in the CDR3. The CDR3, as DNA: TGTGCCAGCAGCCTCGGACAGGTTTACGAGCAGTACTTC. It translates to CASSLGQVYEQYF.

In its sample, this clone was seen once. The V and J genes are TRBV5-1 and TRBJ1-2, with 8 bases that match TRBD1. CDR3 length: 10 amino acids. The V segment lost 8 bases and the J segment 13 bases; nucleotides outside the gene matches: 7. Germline lookup yields CDR1 SGHRS and CDR2 YFSETQ. The CDR3 DNA sequence: TGCGCCAGTTTACAGGGGGGATCCACCTTC. Its translation is CASLQGGSTF.